This entry describes one T cell receptor beta chain. Germline CDR1 reads LGHDT; CDR2 reads YNNKEL (reference sequence). V lost 6 bases, J lost 4 bases, and 15 bases lay in between. The CDR3 is 14 residues long. The data are from a study of blood T cell repertoires in COVID-19. Study as a whole: Researchers got acute and convalescent COVID-19 samples from the United States, Italy and Spain.

In the authors' workflow: Nucleated cell counts were estimated from reference gene primer amplification. Libraries were prepared by immunoSEQ multiplex PCR; TCRdb keeps only in-frame clonotypes and omits some of them. The DNA was the basis for D and trimming; V, J and clone size are from that table. The repertoire holds about 170,000 clones, with approximately 74% as singletons. The source material was peripheral blood. V and J are TRBV3-1 (or the pseudogene TRBV3-2) and TRBJ1-2; possibly TRBD1 for D (6 bases). This sequence originates from a woman older than 75 with acute or convalescent COVID-19. CDR3 amino acids: CASSPQRDTYGYTF. DNA for the CDR3: TGTGCCAGCAGTCCCCAGCGGGACACCTATGGCTACACCTTC.